One sample yielded the 11 T cell receptor beta chains listed below, sequenced in a study of blood T cells in healthy people across ages. With a J-beta primer mix and a sample-barcoded 5' primer, a second PCR ran roughly 7 to 11 cycles. MiXCR was run by TCRdb on the 5' RACE reads, yielding one entry per CDR3 protein. Of roughly 1,100,000 distinct CDR3 sequences listed, roughly a quarter are singletons. These data were also reused for a study on T cells of mothers and their children.

The sequenced sample consisted of blood. The receptor source for this set is a girl aged 2-15 years in good health.

This clonotype was detected a few times. The V and J genes are TRBV2 and TRBJ2-5, with D maybe TRBD1 (5 bases). Germline V gene sequence: CDR1 SNHLY, CDR2 FYNNEI. Trimming shortened V by 4 bases and J by 5 bases, and 35 bases separated the two germline ends. CDR3 length: 21 residues. The CDR3 is CASSVNSGLGPERTQLETQYF. DNA for the CDR3: TGTGCCAGCAGTGTAAACAGTGGTTTGGGGCCCGAGCGCACCCAGTTGGAGACCCAGTACTTC.

This clonotype was detected only a few times. This chain connects TRBV20-1 to TRBJ1-3; no reliable D call. CDR3 length: 15 amino acids. From germline, CDR1 is DFQATT and CDR2 SNEGSKA (reference sequence). Deletions cut 0 bases from V and 8 bases from J, with 17 bases between. The CDR3 region is CSARDRYNIEDTIYF. The CDR3 DNA follows: TGCAGTGCTAGAGATCGATACAATATCGAGGACACCATATATTTT.

This clonotype was recorded only once. The chain couples TRBV6-6 to TRBJ2-7; 7 bases align to TRBD1. This CDR3 is built from 12 residues. The junction had 9 bases not matched to a gene; V was cut back by 10 bases and J by 6 bases. Germline V gives CDR1 MNHNY, CDR2 SVGAGI (reference sequence). CDR3 amino acids: CATGRQGSEQYF. CDR3 coding DNA: TGTGCCACGGGGCGACAGGGATCCGAGCAGTACTTC.

The V gene is TRBV3-1, the J gene TRBJ2-1; perhaps TRBD2 as D (5 bases). Judging by the DNA end, TRBJ2-5 fits better; the J call may be wrong. Looked up from germline, CDR1 is LGHDT and CDR2 is YNNKEL (reference sequence). This CDR3 spans 18 amino acids. The CDR3 sequence: CASSQDVFRTSSGETQYF. CDR3 coding DNA: TGTGCCAGCAGCCAAGACGTCTTCCGGACTTCTTCCGGAGAGACCCAGTACTTC.

The chain recombines TRBV5-1 with TRBJ2-2, with D perhaps matching TRBD1 or TRBD2 (5 bases each). There are 16 residues in the CDR3. With 0 bases removed from V and 4 bases from J, the gap between germline ends came to 13 bases. Germline CDR1 SGHRS, CDR2 YFSETQ. The CDR3 region is CASSLGRGFSTGELFF. As DNA, the CDR3 is TGCGCCAGCAGCTTGGGCCGGGGCTTTTCCACCGGGGAGCTGTTTTTT.

In nucleotides, the CDR3 is TGTGCCAGCAGGAGAGCGGGAGGGGAGACCCAGTACTTC. It codes for CASRRAGGETQYF. This rearrangement joins TRBV2 to TRBJ2-5, with TRBD2 matching over 10 bases. Germline trimming cut 6 bases from V and 5 bases from J; bases unmatched to any gene: 3. This CDR3 region has 13 residues. The germline CDR1 and CDR2 sequences are SNHLY and FYNNEI. Based on the CDR3 plus reference TRBV2 and TRBJ2-5, the full variable domain is EPEVTQTPSHQVTQMGQEVILRCVPISNHLYFYWYRQILGQKVEFLVSFYNNEISEKSEIFDDQFSVERPDGSNFTLKIRSTKLEDSAMYFCASRRAGGETQYFGPGTRLLVL.

Remarks on this clonotype: Given a much more abundant clone one base away, this may be a read error. The chain links TRBV28 to TRBJ1-6; no clear D gene. From germline, CDR1 is MDHEN and CDR2 SYDVKM. The CDR3 extends over 14 amino acids. As DNA, the CDR3 is TGTGCCGGCAGCCGACGGGACTATAATTCACCCCTCCACTTT. Its protein product is CAGSRRDYNSPLHF. The whole variable domain, filled in from reference TRBV28 and TRBJ1-6, reads DVKVTQSSRYLVKRTGEKVFLECVQDMDHENMFWYRQDPGLGLRLIYFSYDVKMKEKGDIPEGYSVSREKKERFSLILESASTNQTSMYLCAGSRRDYNSPLHFGNGTRLTVT.

This clonotype was picked up a small number of times. The V and J genes are TRBV7-9 and TRBJ2-5; 11 nucleotides agree with TRBD1. The DNA matches TRBJ2-7 better at its end, which makes the J call doubtful. Germline V CDR1 and CDR2: SEHNR, FQNEAQ (reference sequence). CDR3 size: 15 residues. CDR3 loop: CASSSRGQGAYEQYF. In DNA, the CDR3 is TGTGCCAGCAGCTCTAGGGGACAGGGGGCCTACGAGCAGTACTTC.

This clonotype was detected a few times. The chain links TRBV12-3 or TRBV12-4 to TRBJ2-7, with D maybe TRBD1 (5 bases). V shed 5 bases and J shed 9 bases, with 14 bases lying between them. The CDR3 has 12 amino acids. The CDR3 reads CASSPGGARQYF. CDR3 in DNA: TGTGCCAGCAGTCCCGGTGGGGCCAGGCAGTACTTC.

The V gene is TRBV24-1, the J gene TRBJ2-5, with TRBD2 matching 11 bases. The CDR3 is made up of 16 amino acids. Looked up from germline, CDR1 is KGHDR and CDR2 is SFDVKD. V dropped 4 bases and J dropped 5; count of bases not matched to a gene: 8. This chain's CDR3 is CATSETSGSSGETQYF. As DNA, the CDR3 is TGTGCCACCAGTGAAACTAGCGGGAGTTCAGGGGAGACCCAGTACTTC.

The chain joins TRBV20-1 to TRBJ2-7, with D perhaps matching TRBD2 (5 bases). CDR1 is DFQATT and CDR2 is SNEGSKA in the germline V gene (reference sequence). Trimming shortened V by 2 bases and J by 1 base, and 9 bases separated the two germline ends. The length of the CDR3 is 13 residues. In nucleotides, the CDR3 is TGCAGTGCTAGAAATAGCGCGTCCTACGAGCAGTACTTC. Translation: CSARNSASYEQYF.